Listed here are 8 T cell receptor beta chains from one sample, sequenced in a study of molecular identifiers for immune sequencing clone quantification. One entry per CDR3 protein, called by TCRdb with MiXCR from the PCR reads. The sample consists of about 97,000 distinct CDR3 sequences, more than 20% of them appearing once. The sample was naive CD8+ T cells from blood, with Jurkat cell RNA spiked in. Subset specified: FACS-sorted CD8+CD4-CCR7+CD45RA+ naive T cells. The receptors shown here come from a human donor in good health. Some libraries in this study had Jurkat cell RNA spiked in.

This clonotype has at least ten counts. The J gene is TRBJ1-1, the V gene TRBV6-5, with D perhaps TRBD1 (5 bases). V lost 5 bases and J 4 bases, leaving 14 bases between the germline ends. The CDR3 extends over 14 amino acids. From germline, CDR1 is MNHEY and CDR2 SVGAGI. CDR3 amino acids: CASSARVGATEAFF. The CDR3 coding sequence is TGTGCCAGCAGTGCCAGGGTAGGGGCCACTGAAGCTTTCTTT.

Worth noting for this clonotype: With a much larger clone just one base away, this may be a read error. V is TRBV9 and J is TRBJ1-3, with TRBD1 matching over 10 bases. The CDR3 totals 17 residues. Germline-derived CDR1 and CDR2 are SGDLS and YYNGEE. The CDR3 here is CASSVGWDRGLGNTMYF. The CDR3 DNA is TGTGCCAGCAGCGTAGGATGGGACAGGGGTCTTGGAAACACCATGTATTTT.

With respect to this clonotype: This may be a read error, as it is one base from a much larger clone. The rearrangement uses TRBV30 and TRBJ2-1; 7 nucleotides match TRBD1. The germline CDR1 and CDR2 sequences are GTSNPN and SVGIG (reference sequence). The CDR3 is 14 residues long. The CDR3 bases are TGTGCCTGGAGGGACAGGAGCTCCTACAGTGAGCAGTTCTTC. It is translated as CAWRDRSSYSEQFF.

This clonotype showed up many times. The chain carries TRBV29-1 and TRBJ2-7; 8 bases fit TRBD1. This CDR3 spans 14 amino acids. The germline V gene encodes CDR1 SQVTM and CDR2 ANQGSEA. With 4 bases clipped from V and 0 bases from J, the junction kept 5 bases outside the gene matches. CDR3 nucleotide sequence: TGCAGCGTTGGACGGACAGGGTACTCCTACGAGCAGTACTTC. This translates into CSVGRTGYSYEQYF.

The chain is built from TRBV20-1 and TRBJ2-7; D is unclear. Germline-derived CDR1 and CDR2 are DFQATT and SNEGSKA (reference sequence). The CDR3 is 16 amino acids. V gave up 0 bases and J gave up 0 bases, with 15 bases separating them. The CDR3 loop reads CSARDIRAVSSYEQYF. The CDR3 bases are TGCAGTGCTAGAGATATCCGTGCAGTAAGCTCCTACGAGCAGTACTTC.

As to this clonotype: A much more abundant neighbour one base away suggests this may be a read error. This chain joins TRBV7-2 and TRBJ1-1; the match to TRBD1 covers 7 bases. Losses at the gene ends were 5 bases for V and 4 bases for J; bases not matched to a gene: 4. Germline CDR1 reads SGHTA; CDR2 reads FQGNSA. The CDR3 contains 13 residues. The CDR3 sequence: CASSGAGGTEAFF. The DNA for the CDR3 is TGTGCCAGCAGCGGGGCAGGGGGCACTGAAGCTTTCTTT.

In its sample, this clonotype was seen many times. CDR3 sequence (DNA): TGTGCCAGCAGTTACTCGGTGAACACTGAAGCTTTCTTT. It codes for CASSYSVNTEAFF. The chain is built from TRBV6-2 or TRBV6-3 and TRBJ1-1; the D is unclear. The CDR3 consists of 13 residues. Per germline, CDR1 MNHEY and CDR2 SVGEGT. The ends were cut back, 0 bases at V and 0 bases at J, with 2 bases in the middle.

V usage is TRBV6-5 and J usage is TRBJ2-5; no clear D. From germline, CDR1 is MNHEY and CDR2 SVGAGI. V was pared by 8 bases and J by 5 bases, with 15 bases between. CDR3 length: 13 residues. The chain's CDR3 is CASCPLMGETQYF. The CDR3 DNA reads TGTGCCAGCTGCCCCTTGATGGGGGAGACCCAGTACTTC.